The clone carrying this T cell receptor (beta chain) was seen at least ten times. Its specificity is not known. The data derive from a study of prognosis after radiotherapy for stage I lung cancer. Study observations and caveats: Before stereotactic body radiation therapy the median unique TCR clone count was about 10,000, and afterwards it fell to about 6,900.

Germline V gives CDR1 LNHDA, CDR2 SQIVND (reference sequence). V dropped 7 bases and J dropped 7; count of bases not matched to a gene: 9. The CDR3 has 13 residues. Two-round multiplex PCR amplified TCR beta CDR3 from genomic DNA. Primers were specific to each TRBV and TRBJ gene in first-round PCR. TCRdb ran MiXCR on the multiplex PCR reads and lists one entry per CDR3 protein. The sample lists around 26,000 distinct CDR3 sequences; 30% were seen once. All patients showed node-negative disease on CT and PET/CT and lacked prior chemotherapy, radiotherapy or other malignancies. This sequence joins TRBV19 and TRBJ1-1; 7 bases line up with TRBD1. This material consisted of PBMCs, taken before or after stereotactic body radiation therapy (not recorded which). This clonotype was obtained from a donor over 45 with non-small cell lung cancer. The CDR3 sequence: CASTTPDRVEAFF. The DNA of the CDR3 is TGTGCCAGTACCACCCCCGACAGGGTTGAAGCTTTCTTT. Full variable domain (remainder filled in from reference TRBV19 and TRBJ1-1): DGGITQSPKYLFRKEGQNVTLSCEQNLNHDAMYWYRQDPGQGLRLIYYSQIVNDFQKGDIAEGYSVSREKKESFPLTVTSAQKNPTAFYLCASTTPDRVEAFFGQGTRLTVV.